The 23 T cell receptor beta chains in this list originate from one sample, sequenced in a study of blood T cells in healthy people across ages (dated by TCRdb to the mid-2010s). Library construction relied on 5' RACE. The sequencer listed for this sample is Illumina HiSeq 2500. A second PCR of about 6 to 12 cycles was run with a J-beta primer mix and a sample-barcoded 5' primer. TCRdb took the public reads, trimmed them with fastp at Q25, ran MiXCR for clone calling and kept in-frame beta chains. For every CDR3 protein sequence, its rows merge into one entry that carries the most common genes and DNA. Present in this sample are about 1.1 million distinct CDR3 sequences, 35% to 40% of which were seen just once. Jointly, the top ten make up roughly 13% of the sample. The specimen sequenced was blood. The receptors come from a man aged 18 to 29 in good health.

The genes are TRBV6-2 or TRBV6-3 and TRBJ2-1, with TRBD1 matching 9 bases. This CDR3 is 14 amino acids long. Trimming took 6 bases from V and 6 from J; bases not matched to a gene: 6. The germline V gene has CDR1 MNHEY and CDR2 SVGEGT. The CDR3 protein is CASSRQGGLNEQFF. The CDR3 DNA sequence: TGTGCCAGCAGCCGACAGGGGGGTCTCAATGAGCAGTTCTTC.

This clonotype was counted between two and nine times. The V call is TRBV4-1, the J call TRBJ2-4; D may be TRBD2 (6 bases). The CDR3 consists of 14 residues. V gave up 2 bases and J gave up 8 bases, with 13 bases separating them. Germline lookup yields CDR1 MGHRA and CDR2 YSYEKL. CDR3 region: CASSQRFGGDIQYF. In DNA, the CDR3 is TGCGCCAGCAGCCAAAGATTCGGGGGAGACATTCAGTACTTC.

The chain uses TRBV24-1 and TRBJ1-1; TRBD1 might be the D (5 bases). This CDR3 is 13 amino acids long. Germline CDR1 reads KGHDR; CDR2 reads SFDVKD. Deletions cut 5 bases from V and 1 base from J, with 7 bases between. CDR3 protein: CATSGQGNTEAFF. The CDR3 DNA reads TGTGCCACCAGTGGGCAGGGGAACACTGAAGCTTTCTTT.

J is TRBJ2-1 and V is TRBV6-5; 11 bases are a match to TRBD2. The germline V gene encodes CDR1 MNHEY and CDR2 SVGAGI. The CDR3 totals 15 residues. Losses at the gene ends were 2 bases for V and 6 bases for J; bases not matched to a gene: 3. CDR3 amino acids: CASSYMTSGVNEQFF. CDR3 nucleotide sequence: TGTGCCAGCAGTTACATGACTAGCGGGGTCAATGAGCAGTTCTTC.

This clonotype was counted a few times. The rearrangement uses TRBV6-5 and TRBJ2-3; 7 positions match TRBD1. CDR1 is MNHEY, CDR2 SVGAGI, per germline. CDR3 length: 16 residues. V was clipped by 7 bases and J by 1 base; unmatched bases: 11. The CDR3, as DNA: TGTGCCAGCACCGATCCAGGGGGAAGGGGCACAGATACGCAGTATTTT. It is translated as CASTDPGGRGTDTQYF.

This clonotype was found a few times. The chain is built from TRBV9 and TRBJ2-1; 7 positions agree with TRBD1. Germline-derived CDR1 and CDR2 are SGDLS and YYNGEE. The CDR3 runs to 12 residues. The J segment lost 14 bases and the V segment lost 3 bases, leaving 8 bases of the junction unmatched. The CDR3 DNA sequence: TGTGCCAGCAGCGGCCGGGACAGAGGGGAGTTCTTC. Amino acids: CASSGRDRGEFF.

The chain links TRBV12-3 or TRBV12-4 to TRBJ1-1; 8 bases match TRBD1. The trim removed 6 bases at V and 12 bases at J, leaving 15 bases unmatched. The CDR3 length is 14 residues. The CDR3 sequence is CASRQTGALLKTFF. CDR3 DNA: TGTGCCAGCAGGCAGACAGGGGCACTACTAAAAACTTTCTTT.

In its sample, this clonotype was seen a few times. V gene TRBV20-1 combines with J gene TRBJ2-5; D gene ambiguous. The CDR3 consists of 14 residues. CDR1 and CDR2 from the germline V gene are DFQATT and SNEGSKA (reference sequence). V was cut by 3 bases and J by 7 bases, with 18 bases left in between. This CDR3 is CSASPNKGLGTQYF. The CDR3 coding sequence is TGCAGTGCTAGTCCCAATAAAGGTCTCGGGACCCAGTACTTC.

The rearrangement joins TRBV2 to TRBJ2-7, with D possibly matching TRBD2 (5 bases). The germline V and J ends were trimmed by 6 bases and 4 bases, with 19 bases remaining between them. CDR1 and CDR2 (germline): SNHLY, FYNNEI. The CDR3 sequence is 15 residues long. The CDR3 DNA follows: TGTGCCAGCAGCTTTGGGCATCGGAGGCTTTACGAGCAGTACTTC. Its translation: CASSFGHRRLYEQYF.

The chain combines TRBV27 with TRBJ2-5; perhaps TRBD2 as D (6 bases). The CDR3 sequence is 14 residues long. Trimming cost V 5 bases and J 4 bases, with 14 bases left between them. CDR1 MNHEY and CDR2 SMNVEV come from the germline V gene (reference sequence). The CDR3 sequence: CASSRRVLGETQYF. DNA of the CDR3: TGTGCCAGCAGTCGGAGGGTCTTAGGAGAGACCCAGTACTTC.

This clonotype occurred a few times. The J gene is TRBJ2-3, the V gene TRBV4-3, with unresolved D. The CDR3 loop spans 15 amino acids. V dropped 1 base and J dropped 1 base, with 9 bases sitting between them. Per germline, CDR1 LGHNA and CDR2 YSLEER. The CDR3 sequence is CASSQGRWGTDTQYF. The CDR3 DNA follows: TGCGCCAGCAGCCAAGGCCGCTGGGGCACAGATACGCAGTATTTT.

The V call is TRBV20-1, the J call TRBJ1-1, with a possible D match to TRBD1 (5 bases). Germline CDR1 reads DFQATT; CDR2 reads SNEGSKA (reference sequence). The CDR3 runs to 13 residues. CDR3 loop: CSTDPYQGVVAFF. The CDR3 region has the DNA TGCAGCACGGACCCGTACCAGGGCGTCGTGGCTTTCTTT.

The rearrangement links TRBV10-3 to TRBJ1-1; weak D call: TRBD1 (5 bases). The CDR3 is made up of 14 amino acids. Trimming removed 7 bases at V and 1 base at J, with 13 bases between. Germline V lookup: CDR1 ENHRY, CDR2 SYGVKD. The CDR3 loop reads CAITKDGANTEAFF. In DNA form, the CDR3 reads TGTGCCATCACTAAGGATGGGGCGAACACTGAAGCTTTCTTT.

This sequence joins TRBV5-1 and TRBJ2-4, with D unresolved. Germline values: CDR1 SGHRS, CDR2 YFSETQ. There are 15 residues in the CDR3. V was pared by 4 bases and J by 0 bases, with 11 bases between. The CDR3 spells CASSPSGVAKNIQYF. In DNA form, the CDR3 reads TGCGCCAGCAGCCCCTCCGGCGTAGCCAAAAACATTCAGTACTTC.

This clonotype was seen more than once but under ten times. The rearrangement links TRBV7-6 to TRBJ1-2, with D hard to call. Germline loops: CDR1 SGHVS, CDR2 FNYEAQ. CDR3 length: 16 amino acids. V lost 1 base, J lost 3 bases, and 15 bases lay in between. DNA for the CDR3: TGTGCCAGCAGCTTAGGGGAAATTCCACTTGACTATGGCTACACCTTC. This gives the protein CASSLGEIPLDYGYTF.

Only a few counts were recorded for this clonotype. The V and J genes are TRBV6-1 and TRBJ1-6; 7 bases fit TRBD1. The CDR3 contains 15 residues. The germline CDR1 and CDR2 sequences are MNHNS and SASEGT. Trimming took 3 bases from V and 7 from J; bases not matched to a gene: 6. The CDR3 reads CASSEETGINSPLHF. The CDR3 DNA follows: TGTGCCAGCAGTGAGGAGACAGGGATCAATTCACCCCTCCACTTT.

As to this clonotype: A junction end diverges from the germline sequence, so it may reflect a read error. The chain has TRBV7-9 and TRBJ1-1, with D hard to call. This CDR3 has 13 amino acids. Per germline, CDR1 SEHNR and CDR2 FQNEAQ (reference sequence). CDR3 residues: CASSLGGNSEAFF. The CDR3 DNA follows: TGTGCCAGCAGCTTAGGGGGAAACAGTGAAGCTTTCTTT.

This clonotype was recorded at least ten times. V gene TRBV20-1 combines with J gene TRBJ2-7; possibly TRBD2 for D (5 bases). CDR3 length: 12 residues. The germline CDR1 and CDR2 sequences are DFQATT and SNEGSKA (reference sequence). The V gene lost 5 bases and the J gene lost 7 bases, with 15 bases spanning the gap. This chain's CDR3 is CSALPLTGEQYF. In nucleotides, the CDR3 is TGCAGTGCTTTACCACTTACGGGGGAGCAGTACTTC.

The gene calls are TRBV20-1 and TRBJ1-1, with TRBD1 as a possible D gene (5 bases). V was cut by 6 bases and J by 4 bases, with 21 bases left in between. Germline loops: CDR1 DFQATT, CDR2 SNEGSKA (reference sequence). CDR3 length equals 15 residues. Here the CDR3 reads CSAPSVSEGFTEAFF. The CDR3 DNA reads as TGCAGTGCCCCCTCCGTGTCGGAGGGGTTCACTGAAGCTTTCTTT.

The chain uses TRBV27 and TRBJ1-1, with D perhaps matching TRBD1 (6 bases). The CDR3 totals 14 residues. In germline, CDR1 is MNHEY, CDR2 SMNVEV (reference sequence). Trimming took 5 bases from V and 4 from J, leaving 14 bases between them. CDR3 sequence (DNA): TGTGCCAGCAGTACCAGGGGCGGCGGCACTGAAGCTTTCTTT. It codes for CASSTRGGGTEAFF.

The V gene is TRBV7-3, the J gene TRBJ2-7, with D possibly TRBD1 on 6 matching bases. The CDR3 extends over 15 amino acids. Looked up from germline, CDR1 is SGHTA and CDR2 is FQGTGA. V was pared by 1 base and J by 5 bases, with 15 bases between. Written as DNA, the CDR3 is TGTGCCAGCAGCTTAATAGGGACAATCGGGGACGAGCAGTACTTC. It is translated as CASSLIGTIGDEQYF.

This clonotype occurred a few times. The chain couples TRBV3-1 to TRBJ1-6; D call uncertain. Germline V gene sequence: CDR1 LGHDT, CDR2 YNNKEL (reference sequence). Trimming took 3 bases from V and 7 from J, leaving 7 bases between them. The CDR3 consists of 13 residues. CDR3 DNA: TGTGCCAGCAGCCACGGATCAAATTCACCCCTCCACTTT. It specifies CASSHGSNSPLHF. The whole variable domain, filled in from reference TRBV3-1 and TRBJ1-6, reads DTAVSQTPKYLVTQMGNDKSIKCEQNLGHDTMYWYKQDSKKFLKIMFSYNNKELIINETVPNRFSPKSPDKAHLNLHINSLELGDSAVYFCASSHGSNSPLHFGNGTRLTVT.

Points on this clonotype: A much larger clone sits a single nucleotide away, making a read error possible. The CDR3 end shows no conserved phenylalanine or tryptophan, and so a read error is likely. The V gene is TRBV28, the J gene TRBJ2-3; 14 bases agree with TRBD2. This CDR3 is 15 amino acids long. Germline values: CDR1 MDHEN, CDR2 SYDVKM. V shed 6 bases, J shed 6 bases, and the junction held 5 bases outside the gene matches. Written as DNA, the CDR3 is TGTGCCAGCAGCTTGACTAGCGGGGGGGCTGATACGCAGTATCTT. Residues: CASSLTSGGADTQYL.